This is a list of T cell receptor beta chains from one sample in a study of T cells after yellow fever vaccination. From the 5' RACE reads, TCRdb called clonotypes with MiXCR, one entry per CDR3 protein. The sample comprises tens of thousands of distinct CDR3 sequences, less than 8.5% of which are singletons, and around 34% rests with the top ten. This specimen consisted of CD8+ T cells sorted from PBMCs, obtained 15 days after the yellow fever booster vaccination. The source of these receptors is a man aged 30 to 39 who received the YFV17D yellow fever vaccine. Each CDR3 is given with its conserved first and last residue. D genes are given only for firm matches. Clone size is not always given. Where it is, it says once, few, many or a class for expanded clones.

j_gene | d_gene | v_gene | abundance | CDR3aa | CDR3nt
TRBJ2-7 | - | TRBV20-1 | many | CSARDQGRYEQYF | TGCAGTGCTAGAGACCAGGGGCGATACGAGCAGTACTTC
TRBJ2-1 | - | TRBV18 | many | CASSPISNEQFF | TGTGCCAGCTCACCAATCAGCAATGAGCAGTTCTTC
TRBJ2-1 | - | TRBV25-1 | many | CASMMYYEQFF | TGTGCCAGCATGATGTATTATGAGCAGTTCTTC
TRBJ2-7 | - | TRBV7-9 | many | CASSPQGLHYEQYF | TGTGCCAGCAGCCCCCAGGGGCTGCACTACGAGCAGTACTTC
TRBJ2-1 | TRBD2 | TRBV7-7 | many | CASSFLAGVGEQFF | TGTGCCAGCAGCTTCCTAGCGGGAGTAGGAGAGCAGTTCTTC
TRBJ2-3 | - | TRBV9 | many | CASSARDLATDTQYF | TGTGCCAGCAGCGCCCGGGACCTTGCTACGGATACGCAGTATTTT
TRBJ2-7 | TRBD1 | TRBV3-1 | - | CASSQPPGQGATEQYF | TGTGCCAGCAGCCAACCCCCGGGACAGGGGGCTACCGAGCAGTACTTC
TRBJ1-2 | - | TRBV29-1 | many | CSVEEGTGLEGYTF | TGCAGCGTTGAAGAGGGAACAGGGCTTGAAGGCTACACCTTC
TRBJ2-3 | - | TRBV21-1 | many | CASGTSGSVHADTQYF | TGTGCCAGCGGTACTAGCGGGAGTGTTCATGCAGATACGCAGTATTTT
TRBJ2-2 | TRBD2 | TRBV5-1 | many | CASSPRLAGGVGELFF | TGCGCCAGCAGCCCAAGACTAGCGGGAGGTGTCGGGGAGCTGTTTTTT
TRBJ2-1 | TRBD2 | TRBV30 | many | CAWSVAGGIDEQFF | TGTGCCTGGAGTGTAGCGGGAGGCATAGATGAGCAGTTCTTC
TRBJ2-1 | - | TRBV7-9 | many | CASTFPGTGVDEQFF | TGTGCCAGCACCTTCCCCGGGACGGGGGTTGATGAGCAGTTCTTC
TRBJ2-7 | - | TRBV13 | - | CASSLGHPRGEQYF | TGTGCCAGCAGCTTAGGCCACCCGAGGGGCGAGCAGTACTTC
TRBJ1-1 | - | TRBV4-3 | few | CASSQATGEAFF | TGCGCCAGCAGCCAAGCGACAGGAGAAGCTTTCTTT
TRBJ2-7 | TRBD2 | TRBV7-2 | many | CASSTGLESSYEQYF | TGTGCCAGCAGCACGGGACTAGAAAGCTCCTACGAGCAGTACTTC
TRBJ1-2 | - | TRBV30 | many | CAWSKSGSPAGYGYTF | TGTGCCTGGAGTAAATCGGGCAGCCCTGCTGGCTATGGCTACACCTTC
TRBJ1-1 | - | TRBV24-1 | many | CATSDLGDTEAFF | TGTGCCACCAGTGATCTAGGGGACACTGAAGCTTTCTTT
TRBJ2-7 | TRBD2 | TRBV4-3 | few | CASSQTTSGRAFGVSHEQYF | TGCGCCAGCAGCCAAACTACTAGCGGGAGGGCCTTCGGAGTGTCTCACGAGCAGTACTTC
TRBJ2-1 | TRBD1 | TRBV27 | many | CASSLLAGGAYNEQFF | TGTGCCAGCAGTTTATTGGCAGGGGGCGCGTACAATGAGCAGTTCTTC
TRBJ2-2 | - | TRBV11-3 | many | CASSLGSLANTGELFF | TGTGCCAGCAGCTTAGGGTCCTTAGCGAACACCGGGGAGCTGTTTTTT
TRBJ2-2 | - | TRBV2 | - | CASRALTGELFF | TGTGCCAGCAGGGCGTTGACCGGGGAGCTGTTTTTT
TRBJ1-5 | - | TRBV6-2/TRBV6-3 | many | CASSPTLLLNQPQHF | TGTGCCAGCAGCCCTACTCTGCTGCTTAATCAGCCCCAGCATTTT
TRBJ2-3 | - | TRBV2 | many | CASRVSSTDTQYF | TGTGCCAGCCGAGTCTCCTCCACAGATACGCAGTATTTT
TRBJ2-5 | - | TRBV11-2 | few | CASSPMSSAETQYF | TGTGCCAGCAGTCCTATGAGTAGCGCGGAGACCCAGTACTTC
TRBJ2-7 | TRBD1 | TRBV29-1 | many | CSAWRDRGYEQYF | TGCAGCGCCTGGAGGGACAGGGGGTACGAGCAGTACTTC
TRBJ2-1 | TRBD2 | TRBV9 | many | CASSVVAGGLAFF | TGTGCCAGCAGCGTGGTAGCGGGAGGTTTGGCGTTCTTC
TRBJ2-7 | - | TRBV6-2/TRBV6-3 | many | CASTLVPQSYEQYF | TGTGCCAGCACCCTCGTACCTCAATCCTACGAGCAGTACTTC
TRBJ2-7 | - | TRBV5-6 | many | CASSLGAGPSSYEQYF | TGTGCCAGCAGCTTGGGGGCAGGCCCGAGCTCCTACGAGCAGTACTTC
TRBJ2-2 | - | TRBV5-6 | many | CASSFYPGELFF | TGTGCCAGCAGCTTTTACCCCGGGGAGCTGTTTTTT
TRBJ2-3 | - | TRBV9 | many | CASSVDPDTQYF | TGTGCCAGCAGCGTAGATCCAGATACGCAGTATTTT
TRBJ1-1 | - | TRBV9 | many | CASSTSTGNTEAFF | TGTGCCAGCAGCACAAGCACAGGGAACACTGAAGCTTTCTTT
TRBJ2-7 | - | TRBV20-1 | many | CSAGGPIYEQYF | TGCAGTGCCGGAGGGCCCATTTACGAGCAGTACTTC
TRBJ1-5 | TRBD1 | TRBV7-8 | many | CASSLPGQGNQPQHF | TGTGCCAGCAGCTTACCGGGACAGGGTAATCAGCCCCAGCATTTT
TRBJ2-5 | TRBD1 | TRBV2 | many | CASSSLFSGTEETQYF | TGTGCCAGCAGTTCACTGTTTTCCGGGACAGAAGAGACCCAGTACTTC
TRBJ1-1 | TRBD1 | TRBV12-3/TRBV12-4 | - | CASSPGTGLTFF | TGTGCCAGCAGTCCCGGGACAGGTTTAACTTTCTTT
TRBJ2-7 | - | TRBV30 | many | CAGGTPNEQYF | TGTGCCGGCGGGACACCCAACGAGCAGTACTTC
TRBJ2-5 | TRBD2 | TRBV20-1 | many | CSALAGSEETQYF | TGCAGTGCGTTAGCGGGGTCAGAAGAGACCCAGTACTTC
TRBJ2-5 | TRBD2 | TRBV7-2 | many | CASSSGLAQETQYF | TGTGCCAGCAGTTCCGGACTAGCACAAGAGACCCAGTACTTC
TRBJ2-7 | - | TRBV28 | many | CASSLNADSYEQYF | TGTGCCAGCAGTCTTAATGCGGACAGCTACGAGCAGTACTTC
TRBJ2-2 | - | TRBV6-2/TRBV6-3 | many | CASSYWSPANTGELFF | TGTGCCAGCAGTTACTGGAGCCCAGCGAACACCGGGGAGCTGTTTTTT
TRBJ2-2 | - | TRBV29-1 | many | CSVVAPNTGELFF | TGCAGCGTTGTAGCACCGAACACCGGGGAGCTGTTTTTT
TRBJ2-5 | - | TRBV7-9 | many | CASSSFAETQYF | TGTGCCAGCAGCTCGTTTGCGGAGACCCAGTACTTC
TRBJ1-2 | - | TRBV4-1 | - | CASSQDFGQLGYTF | TGCGCCAGCAGCCAAGATTTTGGACAGCTTGGCTACACCTTC
TRBJ1-2 | TRBD1 | TRBV4-2 | many | CASSQPRPGQGVHGYTF | TGTGCCAGCAGCCAGCCTCGTCCGGGACAGGGGGTCCATGGCTACACCTTC
TRBJ2-2 | - | TRBV9 | many | CASSVVSGELFF | TGTGCCAGCAGCGTAGTCTCCGGGGAGCTGTTTTTT
TRBJ2-1 | - | TRBV6-2/TRBV6-3 | many | CASSQLSTYNEQFF | TGTGCCAGCAGTCAACTATCTACCTACAATGAGCAGTTCTTC
TRBJ2-5 | - | TRBV12-3/TRBV12-4 | - | CASSLVLADTQYF | TGTGCCAGCAGTTTAGTTCTAGCTGATACCCAGTACTTC
TRBJ2-1 | - | TRBV5-4 | - | CASSLVTHDEQFF | TGTGCCAGCAGCTTGGTCACCCACGATGAGCAGTTCTTC
TRBJ2-3 | TRBD1 | TRBV7-9 | many | CASSRQGWRTDTQYF | TGTGCCAGCAGCAGACAGGGTTGGCGCACAGATACGCAGTATTTT
TRBJ1-2 | TRBD1 | TRBV5-4 | many | CASSSDRAEGYTF | TGTGCCAGCAGTTCGGACAGGGCGGAGGGCTACACCTTC
TRBJ2-1 | TRBD1 | TRBV5-6 | many | CASSLAGTGVYNEQFF | TGTGCCAGCAGCTTGGCAGGGACAGGGGTCTACAATGAGCAGTTCTTC
TRBJ2-7 | - | TRBV11-2 | many | CASSFGGRIHEQYF | TGTGCCAGCAGCTTTGGAGGGAGAATTCACGAGCAGTACTTC
TRBJ2-5 | TRBD1 | TRBV4-2 | - | CASSQGGTGVETQYF | TGTGCCAGCAGCCAAGGTGGGACAGGGGTGGAGACCCAGTACTTC
TRBJ2-7 | - | TRBV5-1 | many | CASSLESPYEQYF | TGCGCCAGCAGCTTGGAAAGTCCGTACGAGCAGTACTTC
TRBJ2-1 | TRBD2 | TRBV7-2 | many | CASSLTSGGRNEQFF | TGTGCCAGCAGCTTGACTAGCGGAGGACGCAATGAGCAGTTCTTC
TRBJ2-7 | TRBD2 | TRBV19 | few | CASSWTSGPYEQYF | TGTGCCAGTAGTTGGACTAGCGGCCCCTACGAGCAGTACTTC
TRBJ1-1 | - | TRBV27 | many | CASSLTMGSTEAFF | TGTGCCAGCAGTTTAACGATGGGGAGCACTGAAGCTTTCTTT
TRBJ2-4 | TRBD2 | TRBV6-2/TRBV6-3 | many | CASSPLAGGAKNIQYF | TGTGCCAGCAGTCCACTAGCGGGAGGAGCCAAAAACATTCAGTACTTC
TRBJ2-1 | - | TRBV7-8 | few | CASSLASGWYNEQFF | TGTGCCAGCAGCTTAGCTAGCGGCTGGTACAATGAGCAGTTCTTC